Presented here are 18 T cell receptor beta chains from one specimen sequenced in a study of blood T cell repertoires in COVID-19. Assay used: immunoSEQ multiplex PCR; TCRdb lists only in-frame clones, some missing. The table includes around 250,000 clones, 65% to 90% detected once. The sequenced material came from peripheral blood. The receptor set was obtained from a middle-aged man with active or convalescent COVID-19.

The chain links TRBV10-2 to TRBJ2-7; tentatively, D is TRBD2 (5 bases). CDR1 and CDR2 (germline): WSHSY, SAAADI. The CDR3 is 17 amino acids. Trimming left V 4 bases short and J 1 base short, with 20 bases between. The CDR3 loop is CASSAGGRRRGSYEQYF. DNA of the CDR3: TGCGCCAGCAGTGCCGGAGGTCGCCGGCGAGGATCCTACGAGCAGTACTTC.

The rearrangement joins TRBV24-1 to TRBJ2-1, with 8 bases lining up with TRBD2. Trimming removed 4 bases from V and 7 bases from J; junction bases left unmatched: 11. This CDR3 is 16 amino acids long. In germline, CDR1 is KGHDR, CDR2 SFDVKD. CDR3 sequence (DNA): TGTGCCACCAGTGACCCCAGCGGGAGTGTCGGGAATGAGCAGTTCTTC. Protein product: CATSDPSGSVGNEQFF.

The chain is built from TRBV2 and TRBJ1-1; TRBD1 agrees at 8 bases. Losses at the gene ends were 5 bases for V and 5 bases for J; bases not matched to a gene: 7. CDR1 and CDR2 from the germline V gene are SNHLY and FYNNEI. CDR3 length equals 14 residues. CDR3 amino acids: CASSRQGAGTEAFF. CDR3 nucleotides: TGTGCCAGCAGTCGCCAGGGGGCAGGGACTGAAGCTTTCTTT.

The CDR3 here is CASSIGAGNSGANVLTF. CDR3 sequence (DNA): TGTGCCAGTAGTATAGGAGCGGGGAACTCTGGGGCCAACGTCCTGACTTTC. The chain carries TRBV19 and TRBJ2-6, with 7 positions matching TRBD2. The CDR3 has 17 amino acids. Germline-derived CDR1 and CDR2 are LNHDA and SQIVND (reference sequence). V trimming: 1 base; J trimming: 0 bases; junction bases outside the gene matches: 3. Supplemented by reference TRBV19 and TRBJ2-6, the full variable domain reads DGGITQSPKYLFRKEGQNVTLSCEQNLNHDAMYWYRQDPGQGLRLIYYSQIVNDFQKGDIAEGYSVSREKKESFPLTVTSAQKNPTAFYLCASSIGAGNSGANVLTFGAGSRLTVL.

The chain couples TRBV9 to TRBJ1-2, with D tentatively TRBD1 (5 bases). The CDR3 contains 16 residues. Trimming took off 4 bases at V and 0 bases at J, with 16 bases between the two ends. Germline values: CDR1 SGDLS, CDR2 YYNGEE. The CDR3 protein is CASSYLVDTTNYGYTF. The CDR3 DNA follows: TGTGCCAGCAGCTATCTGGTGGACACAACTAACTATGGCTACACCTTC.

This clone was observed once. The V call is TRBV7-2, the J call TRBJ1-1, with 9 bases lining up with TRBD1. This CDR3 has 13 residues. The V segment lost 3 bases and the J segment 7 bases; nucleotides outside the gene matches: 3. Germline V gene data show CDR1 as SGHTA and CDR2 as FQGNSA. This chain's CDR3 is CASSFGTGFEAFF. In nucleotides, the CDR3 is TGTGCCAGCAGCTTCGGGACAGGGTTTGAAGCTTTCTTT.

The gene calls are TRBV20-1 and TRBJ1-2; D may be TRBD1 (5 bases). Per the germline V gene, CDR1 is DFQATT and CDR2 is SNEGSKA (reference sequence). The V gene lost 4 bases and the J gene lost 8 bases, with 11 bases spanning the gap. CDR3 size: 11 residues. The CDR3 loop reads CSATGLGGYTF. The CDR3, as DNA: TGCAGTGCTACAGGGCTGGGGGGCTACACCTTC.

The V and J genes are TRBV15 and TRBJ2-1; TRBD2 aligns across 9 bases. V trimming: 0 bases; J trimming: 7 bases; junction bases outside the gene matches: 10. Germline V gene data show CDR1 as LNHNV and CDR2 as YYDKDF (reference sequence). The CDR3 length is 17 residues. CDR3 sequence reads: CATSRDYWREGGNEQFF. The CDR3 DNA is TGTGCCACCAGCAGAGACTATTGGCGGGAGGGTGGTAATGAGCAGTTCTTC.

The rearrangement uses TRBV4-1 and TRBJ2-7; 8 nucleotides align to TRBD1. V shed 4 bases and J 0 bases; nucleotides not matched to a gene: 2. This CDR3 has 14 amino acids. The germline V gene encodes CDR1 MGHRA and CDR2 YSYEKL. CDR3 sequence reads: CASSPGTGSYEQYF. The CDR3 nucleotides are TGCGCCAGCAGCCCCGGGACAGGCTCCTACGAGCAGTACTTC.

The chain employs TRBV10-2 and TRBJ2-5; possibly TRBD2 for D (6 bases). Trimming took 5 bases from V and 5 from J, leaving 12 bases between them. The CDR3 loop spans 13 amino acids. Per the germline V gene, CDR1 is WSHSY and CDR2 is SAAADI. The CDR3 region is CASSSGSWETQYF. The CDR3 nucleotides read TGCGCCAGCAGTAGCGGGTCCTGGGAGACCCAGTACTTC.

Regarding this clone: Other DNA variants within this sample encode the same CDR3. CDR3 DNA: TGTGCCAGCTCACCAGACAGGAATCAGCCCCAGCATTTT. Translation: CASSPDRNQPQHF. The chain employs TRBV18 and TRBJ1-5; D might be TRBD1 (6 bases). The germline V and J ends were trimmed by 2 bases and 4 bases, with 6 bases remaining between them. This CDR3 is 13 amino acids long. Per the germline V gene, CDR1 is KGHSH and CDR2 is LQKENI.

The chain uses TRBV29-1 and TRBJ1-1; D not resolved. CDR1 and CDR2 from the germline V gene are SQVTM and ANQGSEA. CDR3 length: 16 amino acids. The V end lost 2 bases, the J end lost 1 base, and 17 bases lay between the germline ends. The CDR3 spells CSVESPRVGWNTEAFF. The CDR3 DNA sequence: TGCAGCGTTGAATCACCGAGGGTGGGTTGGAACACTGAAGCTTTCTTT.

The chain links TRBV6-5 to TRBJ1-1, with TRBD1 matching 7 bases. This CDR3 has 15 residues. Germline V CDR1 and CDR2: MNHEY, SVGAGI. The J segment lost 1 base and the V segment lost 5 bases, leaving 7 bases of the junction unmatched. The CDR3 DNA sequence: TGTGCCAGCAGTCCAACGGGACAGACGAACACTGAAGCTTTCTTT. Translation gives CASSPTGQTNTEAFF.

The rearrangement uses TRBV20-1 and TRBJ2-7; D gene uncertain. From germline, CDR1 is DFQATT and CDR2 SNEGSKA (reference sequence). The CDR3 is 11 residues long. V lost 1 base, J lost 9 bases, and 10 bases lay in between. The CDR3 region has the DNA TGCAGTGCTAGAGGCCCGGCAGGGCAGTACTTC. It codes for CSARGPAGQYF.

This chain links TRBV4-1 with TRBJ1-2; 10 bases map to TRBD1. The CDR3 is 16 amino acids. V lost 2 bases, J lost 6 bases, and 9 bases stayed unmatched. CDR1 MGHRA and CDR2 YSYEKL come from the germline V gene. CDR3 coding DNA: TGCGCCAGCAGCCAACAAGTGGGACAGGGGTCACATGGCTACACCTTC. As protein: CASSQQVGQGSHGYTF.

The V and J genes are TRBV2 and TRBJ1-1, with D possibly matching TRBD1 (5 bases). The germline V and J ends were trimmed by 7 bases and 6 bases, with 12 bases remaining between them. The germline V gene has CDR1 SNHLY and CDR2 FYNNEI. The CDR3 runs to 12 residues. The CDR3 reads CASKPGGAEAFF. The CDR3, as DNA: TGTGCCAGCAAACCCGGGGGGGCTGAAGCTTTCTTT.

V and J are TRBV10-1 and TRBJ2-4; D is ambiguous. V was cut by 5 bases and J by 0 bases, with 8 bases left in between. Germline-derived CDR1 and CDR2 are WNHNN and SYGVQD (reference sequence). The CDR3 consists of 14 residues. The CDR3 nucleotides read TGCGCCAGCAGTCCTAATTCAGCCAAAAACATTCAGTACTTC. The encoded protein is CASSPNSAKNIQYF.

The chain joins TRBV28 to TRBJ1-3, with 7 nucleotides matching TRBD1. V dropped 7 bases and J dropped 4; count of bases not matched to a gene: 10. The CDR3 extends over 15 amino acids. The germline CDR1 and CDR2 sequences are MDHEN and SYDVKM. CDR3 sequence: CASKPRGRPGNTIYF. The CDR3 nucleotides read TGTGCCAGCAAACCTAGGGGGCGTCCCGGAAACACCATATATTTT. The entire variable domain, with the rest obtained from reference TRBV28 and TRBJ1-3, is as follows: DVKVTQSSRYLVKRTGEKVFLECVQDMDHENMFWYRQDPGLGLRLIYFSYDVKMKEKGDIPEGYSVSREKKERFSLILESASTNQTSMYLCASKPRGRPGNTIYFGEGSWLTVV.